Each of the 11 T cell receptor beta chains below was sequenced from the same sample in a study of T cell changes during pregnancy in multiple sclerosis. The protocol was immunoSEQ multiplex PCR, while the TCRdb copy is restricted to in-frame clones and leaves out a portion. The repertoire holds around 100,000 clones, with around 93% as singletons. This specimen was peripheral blood, taken after pregnancy. These receptor sequences come from a female donor with multiple sclerosis, enrolled in a pregnancy study.

The chain has TRBV11-2 and TRBJ2-3; 10 nucleotides match TRBD2. Germline assignment: CDR1 SGHAT and CDR2 FQNNGV. Trimming at V came to 1 base and at J to 3 bases, leaving 7 bases not matched to a gene. CDR3 size: 17 residues. The CDR3 bases are TGTGCCAGCAGCTTAGGAAACAGCGGGAGGGGTACAGATACGCAGTATTTT. This translates into CASSLGNSGRGTDTQYF.

The chain links TRBV2 to TRBJ1-2; maybe TRBD1 (6 bases). V was pared by 4 bases and J by 7 bases, with 7 bases between. Germline V lookup: CDR1 SNHLY, CDR2 FYNNEI. The CDR3 sequence is 11 residues long. The CDR3 is CASSGQAGYTF. The CDR3 DNA reads as TGTGCCAGCAGTGGACAGGCTGGCTACACCTTC.

This sequence joins TRBV6-5 and TRBJ1-1, with D perhaps TRBD1 (6 bases). Trimming shortened V by 0 bases and J by 5 bases, and 16 bases separated the two germline ends. Germline V gives CDR1 MNHEY, CDR2 SVGAGI. The length of the CDR3 is 16 residues. The CDR3 DNA sequence: TGTGCCAGCAGTTACTCTAGGGGACTAGGGGGAACTGAAGCTTTCTTT. Its translation is CASSYSRGLGGTEAFF.

The genes are TRBV7-2 and TRBJ2-7; D not certain. This CDR3 contains 13 residues. CDR1 SGHTA and CDR2 FQGNSA come from the germline V gene. V gave up 3 bases and J gave up 1 base, with 7 bases separating them. CDR3 in DNA: TGTGCCAGCAGCTTTCAGAATTCCTACGAGCAGTACTTC. Translated: CASSFQNSYEQYF.

On this clone: Different DNA sequences within this sample yield the same CDR3. The V and J genes are TRBV28 and TRBJ2-7; 9 bases line up with TRBD2. Trimming removed 2 bases from V and 4 bases from J; junction bases left unmatched: 3. Per the germline V gene, CDR1 is MDHEN and CDR2 is SYDVKM. The CDR3 totals 14 residues. CDR3 DNA sequence: TGTGCCAGCAGTTTACTAGCGGGGACTTACGAGCAGTACTTC. Protein: CASSLLAGTYEQYF.

V and J are TRBV5-1 and TRBJ2-2, with D hard to call. The CDR3 contains 13 residues. CDR1 and CDR2 from the germline V gene are SGHRS and YFSETQ. Trimming left V 3 bases short and J 1 base short, with 4 bases between. CDR3 residues: CASSSLNTGELFF. The CDR3 DNA follows: TGCGCCAGCAGCTCCCTGAACACCGGGGAGCTGTTTTTT.

This chain joins TRBV14 and TRBJ1-2, with 8 nucleotides matching TRBD1. The CDR3 runs 13 residues. Trimming cost V 5 bases and J 4 bases; bases outside gene matches: 3. Germline V lookup: CDR1 SGHDN, CDR2 FVKESK. The CDR3: CASSRTGGYGYTF. The CDR3 DNA is TGTGCCAGCAGCAGAACAGGGGGCTATGGCTACACCTTC.

This chain uses TRBV12-5 with TRBJ2-3; D remains ambiguous. The germline CDR1 and CDR2 sequences are LGHNT and FRNRAP. Trimming cost V 2 bases and J 4 bases, with 10 bases left between them. This CDR3 region has 14 residues. The CDR3 reads CASGLSLEADTQYF. For the CDR3, the DNA is TGTGCTAGTGGTTTGTCTCTAGAGGCAGATACGCAGTATTTT.

V gene TRBV27 combines with J gene TRBJ2-1, with TRBD2 identical over 8 bases. Trimming cost V 3 bases and J 6 bases; bases outside gene matches: 10. Germline-derived CDR1 and CDR2 are MNHEY and SMNVEV (reference sequence). CDR3 length equals 16 residues. CDR3 DNA: TGTGCCAGCAGTTTTGGAGCGGGAGAGCTTAGCAATGAGCAGTTCTTC. Protein product: CASSFGAGELSNEQFF.

This chain uses TRBV7-8 with TRBJ2-7, with 7 bases that match TRBD1. There are 17 residues in the CDR3. Germline lookup yields CDR1 SGHVS and CDR2 FQNEAQ. Trimming removed 5 bases from V and 2 bases from J; junction bases left unmatched: 15. Written as DNA, the CDR3 is TGTGCCAGCAGCCCGGTAACCGGGACAGCACAAGCCTACGAGCAGTACTTC. Its protein is CASSPVTGTAQAYEQYF.

The genes are TRBV7-3 and TRBJ2-3; D might be TRBD1 (6 bases). CDR3 length: 12 amino acids. Germline loops: CDR1 SGHTA, CDR2 FQGTGA. V lost 5 bases and J 9 bases, leaving 12 bases between the germline ends. CDR3 in amino acids: CASSAQGSTQYF. In DNA form, the CDR3 reads TGTGCCAGCAGCGCCCAGGGGTCAACGCAGTATTTT.